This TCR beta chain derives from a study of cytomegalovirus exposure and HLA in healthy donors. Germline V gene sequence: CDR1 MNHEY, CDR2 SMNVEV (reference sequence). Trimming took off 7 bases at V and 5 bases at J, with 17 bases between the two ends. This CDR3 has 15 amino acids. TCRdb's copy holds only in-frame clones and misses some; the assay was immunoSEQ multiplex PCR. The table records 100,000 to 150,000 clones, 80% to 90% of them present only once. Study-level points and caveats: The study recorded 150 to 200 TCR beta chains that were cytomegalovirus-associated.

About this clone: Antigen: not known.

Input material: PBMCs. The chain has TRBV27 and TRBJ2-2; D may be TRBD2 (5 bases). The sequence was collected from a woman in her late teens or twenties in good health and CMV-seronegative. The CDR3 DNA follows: TGTGCCAGCACAGAAGGACTTCCCGTTACCGGGGAGCTGTTTTTT. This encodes CASTEGLPVTGELFF.